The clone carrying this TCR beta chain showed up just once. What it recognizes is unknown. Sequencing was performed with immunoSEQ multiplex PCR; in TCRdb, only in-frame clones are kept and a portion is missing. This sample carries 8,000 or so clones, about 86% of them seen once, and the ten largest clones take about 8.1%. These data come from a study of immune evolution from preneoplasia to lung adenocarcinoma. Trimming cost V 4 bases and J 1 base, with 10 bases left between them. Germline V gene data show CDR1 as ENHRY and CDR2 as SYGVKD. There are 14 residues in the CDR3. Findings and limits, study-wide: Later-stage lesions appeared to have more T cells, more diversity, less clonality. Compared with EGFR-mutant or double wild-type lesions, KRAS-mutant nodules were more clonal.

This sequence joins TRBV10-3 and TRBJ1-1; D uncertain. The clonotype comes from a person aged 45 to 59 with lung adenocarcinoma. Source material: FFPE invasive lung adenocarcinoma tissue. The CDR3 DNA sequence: TGTGCCATCAGTGGTCTAGAGGGGAACACTGAAGCTTTCTTT. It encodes CAISGLEGNTEAFF.